This T cell receptor beta chain was recorded in a study of vaccination and CD4 T cells after COVID-19. Study in general: SARS-CoV-2 positivity in convalescent patients was established by nasal swab PCR; under 10 had mild and one severe disease. Six men and four women formed the convalescents, two being Hispanic. Collection of post-vaccine samples followed dose two by a median approximately 69 days, spanning a range of 14 to 241.

As to this clonotype: Its specificity is unknown.

The treatment: roughly 11-day PBMC culture with coronavirus spike peptide pools or control peptides (ViraFEST assay). Cultured CD4+ T-cell DNA underwent Oncomine TCR Beta short-read sequencing. TCRdb used MiXCR to reprocess the PCR reads, holding one entry per CDR3 protein. The sample includes under 20,000 distinct CDR3 sequences, under 75% of them seen just once. Germline CDR1 and CDR2: DFQATT and SNEGSKA (reference sequence). The CDR3 contains 15 residues. Findings of the study overall: Post-vaccination reactive clonotypes (median roughly 40) did not differ significantly from post-infection (around 23).

This clonotype was obtained from a human donor who had recovered from COVID-19. The sequencing sample was made of CD4+ T cells from blood, cultured in vitro. The chain employs TRBV20-1 and TRBJ2-3, with D perhaps matching TRBD1 or TRBD2 (6 bases each). Written as DNA, the CDR3 is TGCAGAGACCCTTGGAGGGGGTTTGGCACAGATACGCAGTATTTT. This sequence encodes CRDPWRGFGTDTQYF.